The rows below give T cell receptor beta chains drawn from one sample of a study of blood T cells in healthy people across ages. Via MiXCR, TCRdb re-called the 5' RACE reads, giving one row per CDR3 protein. The repertoire has fewer than 2,000,000 distinct CDR3 sequences, approximately 32% of them found once; the top ten carry about 10%. Source material: blood. The receptors stem from a woman younger than 45 in good health. Both conserved end residues are part of each CDR3. The D gene is left open where the match is weak. Some rows mark clone size as missing; the rest say once, few, many or name a class of expanded clone.

j_call clone_size d_call v_call cdr3_aa cdr3_nt
TRBJ2-7 - - TRBV15 CATSPAQGNEQYF TGTGCCACCAGCCCGGCGCAGGGGAACGAGCAGTACTTC
TRBJ2-3 - TRBD1 TRBV9 CASSPSGTATLGDTQYF TGTGCCAGCAGCCCATCCGGGACAGCGACTTTAGGAGATACGCAGTATTTT
TRBJ2-1 - TRBD2 TRBV5-1 CASGLQAGGPHNEQFF TGCGCCAGCGGCCTCCAAGCGGGAGGGCCCCACAATGAGCAGTTCTTC
TRBJ1-5 few TRBD1 TRBV6-2/TRBV6-3 CASRYHRGSNQPQHF TGTGCCAGCAGATACCACAGGGGTAGCAATCAGCCCCAGCATTTT
TRBJ2-7 - TRBD1 TRBV6-1 CASDRALTYEQYF TGTGCCAGCGACAGGGCCCTAACCTACGAGCAGTACTTC
TRBJ1-2 - TRBD1 TRBV7-9 CASSGTDLRGYTF TGTGCCAGCAGCGGGACAGATCTCCGCGGCTACACCTTC
TRBJ2-2 few - TRBV29-1 CSVEGGAGELFF TGCAGCGTTGAAGGGGGCGCCGGGGAGCTGTTTTTT
TRBJ2-1 few - TRBV4-1 CASSPVRGPGDEQFF TGCGCCAGCAGCCCGGTAAGGGGACCGGGGGATGAGCAGTTCTTC
TRBJ2-7 - TRBD1 TRBV20-1 CSAPSSGTGLYEQYF TGCAGTGCTCCAAGCTCCGGGACAGGGTTATACGAGCAGTACTTC
TRBJ2-1 - - TRBV27 CASSLADNPYNEQFF TGTGCCAGCTCCTTAGCGGATAACCCCTACAATGAGCAGTTCTTC
TRBJ2-7 - - TRBV28 CASSLAGTLGDEQYF TGTGCCAGCAGTCTTGCCGGGACACTCGGAGACGAGCAGTACTTC
TRBJ2-5 - TRBD2 TRBV20-1 CSARARERSGGQETQYF TGCAGTGCTAGAGCCAGGGAGAGGTCGGGGGGCCAAGAGACCCAGTACTTC
TRBJ2-1 once TRBD1 TRBV7-9 CASRWDSNERFF TGTGCCAGCCGGTGGGACAGCAATGAGCGGTTCTTC
TRBJ2-4 - - TRBV20-1 CSASFPGDPAKNIQYF TGCAGTGCTAGTTTCCCGGGGGATCCAGCCAAAAACATTCAGTACTTC
TRBJ2-6 - - TRBV5-1 CASSLVLSGANVLTF TGCGCCAGCAGCTTGGTGCTATCTGGGGCCAACGTCCTGACTTTC
TRBJ2-7 - TRBD2 TRBV20-1 CSASGLAGVREQYF TGCAGTGCTAGCGGACTAGCGGGTGTTCGCGAGCAGTACTTC
TRBJ2-7 - TRBD2 TRBV6-1 CASSVAGLYEQYF TGTGCCAGCAGTGTAGCGGGTCTCTACGAGCAGTACTTC
TRBJ2-3 - - TRBV5-1 CASGFPRQGPDTQYF TGCGCCAGCGGCTTCCCCCGGCAGGGGCCAGATACGCAGTATTTT
TRBJ1-1 - - TRBV3-1 CASSQTRATEAFF TGTGCCAGCAGCCAAACCAGGGCCACTGAAGCTTTCTTT
TRBJ2-7 - - TRBV27 CASSSGDRSYEQYF TGTGCCAGCAGTTCCGGAGACCGCTCCTACGAGCAGTACTTC
TRBJ2-6 few - TRBV20-1 CSARPPRDTLRGANVLTF TGCAGTGCTAGGCCACCTCGGGACACCCTCAGAGGGGCCAACGTCCTGACTTTC
TRBJ2-5 - - TRBV5-1 CASSLLPRETQYF TGCGCCAGCAGCTTGCTGCCTCGGGAGACCCAGTACTTC
TRBJ2-1 - TRBD2 TRBV25-1 CASRATSGGYYNEQFF TGTGCCAGCAGGGCGACTAGCGGGGGTTACTACAATGAGCAGTTCTTC
TRBJ2-1 - TRBD1 TRBV27 CASTTGVHYNEQFF TGTGCCAGCACTACAGGGGTTCACTACAATGAGCAGTTCTTC
TRBJ2-5 - TRBD2 TRBV7-2 CASSSRGSSGGRGLQQYF TGTGCCAGCAGCTCGAGAGGTAGTAGCGGGGGGCGAGGGTTGCAGCAGTACTTC
TRBJ2-7 - - TRBV20-1 CSARDGGTVPYEQYF TGCAGTGCTAGAGACGGAGGGACGGTACCCTACGAGCAGTACTTC
TRBJ1-5 few - TRBV27 CASSFQGYQPQHF TGTGCCAGCAGTTTCCAGGGGTATCAGCCCCAGCATTTT